What follows describes a single TCR beta chain. Its matching antigen is unknown. Produced via immunoSEQ multiplex PCR; TCRdb's table is partial and in-frame only. The sample yields approximately 35,000 clones, roughly 76% seen once. Per germline, CDR1 SGHNT and CDR2 YYREEE (reference sequence). Trimming left V 1 base short and J 4 bases short, with 5 bases between. The CDR3 runs 12 residues. The data stem from a study of STAT5B mutations in CD4+ large granular lymphocyte leukemia. Study outcomes and limitations: Patient CD4-sorted repertoires stayed more clonal than healthy ones after leukemic-clone removal. No patients shared main leukemic clonotypes, though about 26% appeared at low frequency elsewhere.

This receptor was obtained from a human donor in good health. Sequenced: CD4+ T cells from blood buffy coats. V and J are TRBV5-4 and TRBJ1-2, with no clear D. The CDR3 DNA follows: TGTGCCAGCAGCTTGCCGGGCTATGGCTACACCTTC. Its translation is CASSLPGYGYTF.